This is a list of T cell receptor beta chains from one sample in a study of blood T cell repertoires in COVID-19. Profiled with immunoSEQ multiplex PCR; TCRdb holds only in-frame clones, not every one. The sample lists about 51,000 clones, around 90% occurring once. The sequencing input was peripheral blood. These receptors were taken from a middle-aged man with acute or convalescent COVID-19. The CDR3 runs from the conserved cysteine through the conserved F or W. The D gene is left open where the match is weak. Where a row states a size, it is once, few, many or the class of an expanded clone; other rows omit it.

clone size,D gene,J gene,V gene,CDR3 protein,CDR3 DNA
.,.,TRBJ1-5,TRBV10-3,CAISAGGVGNQPQHF,TGTGCCATCAGTGCTGGAGGAGTCGGGAATCAGCCCCAGCATTTT
.,TRBD2,TRBJ2-7,TRBV6-5,CASSTPLAGVYEQYF,TGTGCCAGCAGTACCCCACTAGCGGGGGTCTACGAGCAGTACTTC
few,TRBD2,TRBJ2-1,TRBV7-2,CASSQRTSGYNEQFF,TGTGCCAGCAGCCAAAGGACTAGCGGTTACAATGAGCAGTTCTTC
.,TRBD1,TRBJ1-5,TRBV7-2,CASSLGGTGGNQPQHF,TGTGCCAGCAGCTTAGGGGGGACAGGGGGGAATCAGCCCCAGCATTTT
.,TRBD1,TRBJ2-1,TRBV5-1,CASSLNPGQGAGEQFF,TGCGCCAGCAGCTTAAATCCGGGACAGGGGGCAGGTGAGCAGTTCTTC
.,TRBD2,TRBJ2-1,TRBV29-1,CSVTSGGWESSYNEQFF,TGCAGCGTTACTAGCGGGGGGTGGGAAAGCTCCTACAATGAGCAGTTCTTC
once,TRBD2,TRBJ2-3,TRBV19,CASKGLAATTDTQYF,TGTGCCAGCAAGGGCCTAGCGGCAACCACAGATACGCAGTATTTT
.,TRBD1,TRBJ1-2,TRBV28,CASSRRTRQGYYGYTF,TGTGCCAGCAGCCGACGGACCAGACAGGGATACTATGGCTACACCTTC
.,TRBD2,TRBJ2-3,TRBV12-3/TRBV12-4,CASSFSGDTQYF,TGTGCCAGCAGTTTTAGCGGGGATACGCAGTATTTT
.,TRBD1,TRBJ2-7,TRBV6-5,CASSHPDRGYEQYF,TGTGCCAGCAGTCATCCCGACAGGGGCTACGAGCAGTACTTC
.,.,TRBJ1-4,TRBV25-1,CASSEPGSRDEKLFF,TGTGCCAGCAGTGAACCAGGGTCTAGGGATGAAAAACTGTTTTTT
.,TRBD1,TRBJ1-2,TRBV29-1,CSAGDRANYGYTF,TGCAGCGCTGGGGACAGGGCTAACTATGGCTACACCTTC
.,TRBD1,TRBJ2-7,TRBV2,CASSEIQTGSASYEQYF,TGTGCCAGCAGTGAGATACAGACAGGGTCGGCCTCCTACGAGCAGTACTTC
.,.,TRBJ2-2,TRBV3-1/TRBV3-2,CASSQDPTAPNTGELFF,TGTGCCAGCAGCCAAGATCCAACAGCCCCAAACACCGGGGAGCTGTTTTTT
once,.,TRBJ1-5,TRBV18,CASSPPMSNQPQHF,TGTGCCAGCTCACCACCGATGAGTAATCAGCCCCAGCATTTT
.,TRBD2,TRBJ2-1,TRBV11-3,CASSTRAGQYNEQFF,TGTGCCAGCAGCACCCGAGCGGGGCAGTACAATGAGCAGTTCTTC
.,.,TRBJ1-1,TRBV19,CASSIGVTEAFF,TGTGCCAGTAGTATCGGGGTGACTGAAGCTTTCTTT
.,TRBD1,TRBJ1-2,TRBV6-5,CASSKGQRNYGYTF,TGTGCCAGCAGCAAGGGACAGCGGAACTATGGCTACACCTTC
once,.,TRBJ2-2,TRBV7-8,CASSGRGTGELFF,TGTGCCAGCAGTGGTAGGGGCACCGGGGAGCTGTTTTTT
.,TRBD2,TRBJ2-3,TRBV5-1,CASSLVGTSGGADTQYF,TGCGCCAGCAGCTTGGTAGGGACTAGCGGGGGGGCAGATACGCAGTATTTT